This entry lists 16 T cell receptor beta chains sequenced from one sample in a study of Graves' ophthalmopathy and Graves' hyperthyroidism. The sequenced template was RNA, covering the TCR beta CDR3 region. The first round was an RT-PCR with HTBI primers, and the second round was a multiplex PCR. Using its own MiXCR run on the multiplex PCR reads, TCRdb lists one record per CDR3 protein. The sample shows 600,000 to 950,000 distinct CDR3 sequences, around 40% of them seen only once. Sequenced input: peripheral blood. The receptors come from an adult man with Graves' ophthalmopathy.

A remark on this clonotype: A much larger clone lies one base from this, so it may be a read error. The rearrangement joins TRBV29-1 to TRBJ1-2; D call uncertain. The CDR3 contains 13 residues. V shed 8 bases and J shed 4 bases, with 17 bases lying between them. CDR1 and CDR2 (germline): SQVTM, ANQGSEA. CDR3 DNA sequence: TGCAGCCCCATGGAGGGATCCATCTATGGCTACACCTTC. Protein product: CSPMEGSIYGYTF.

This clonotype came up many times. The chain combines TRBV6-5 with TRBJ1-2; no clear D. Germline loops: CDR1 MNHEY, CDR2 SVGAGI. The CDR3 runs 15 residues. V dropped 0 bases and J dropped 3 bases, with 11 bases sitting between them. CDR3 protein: CASSYSNGRDYGYTF. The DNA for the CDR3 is TGTGCCAGCAGTTACTCGAACGGGAGGGACTATGGCTACACCTTC.

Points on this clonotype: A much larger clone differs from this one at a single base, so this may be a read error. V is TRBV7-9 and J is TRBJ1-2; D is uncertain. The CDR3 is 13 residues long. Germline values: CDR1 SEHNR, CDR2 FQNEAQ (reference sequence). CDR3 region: CATSTHIGYGYTF. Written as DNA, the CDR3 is TGTGCCACCAGCACCCACATTGGCTATGGCTACACCTTC.

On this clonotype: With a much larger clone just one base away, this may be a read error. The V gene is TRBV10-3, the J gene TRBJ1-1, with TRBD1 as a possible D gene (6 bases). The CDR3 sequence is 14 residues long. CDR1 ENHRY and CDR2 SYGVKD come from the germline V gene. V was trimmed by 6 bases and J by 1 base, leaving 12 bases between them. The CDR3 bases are TGTGCCATCAGCCAAGGACAGTGGAACACTGAAGCTTTCTTT. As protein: CAISQGQWNTEAFF.

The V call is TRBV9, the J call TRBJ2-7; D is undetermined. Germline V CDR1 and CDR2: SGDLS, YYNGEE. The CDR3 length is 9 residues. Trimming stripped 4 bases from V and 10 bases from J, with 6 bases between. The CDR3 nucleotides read TGTGCCAGCAGCCAAGATCAGTACTTC. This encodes CASSQDQYF.

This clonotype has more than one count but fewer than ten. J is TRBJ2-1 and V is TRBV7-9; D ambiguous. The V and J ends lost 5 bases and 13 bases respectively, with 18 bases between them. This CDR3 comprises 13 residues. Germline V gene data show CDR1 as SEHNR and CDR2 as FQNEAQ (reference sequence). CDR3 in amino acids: CASSPPTIWTQFF. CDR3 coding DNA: TGTGCCAGCAGCCCTCCTACGATTTGGACCCAGTTCTTC.

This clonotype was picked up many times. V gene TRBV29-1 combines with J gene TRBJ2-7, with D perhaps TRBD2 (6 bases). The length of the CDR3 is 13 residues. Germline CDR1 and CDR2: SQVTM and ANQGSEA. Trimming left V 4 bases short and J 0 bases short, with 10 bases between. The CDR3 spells CSVGQRASYEQYF. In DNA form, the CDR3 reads TGCAGCGTTGGACAGCGGGCCTCCTACGAGCAGTACTTC.

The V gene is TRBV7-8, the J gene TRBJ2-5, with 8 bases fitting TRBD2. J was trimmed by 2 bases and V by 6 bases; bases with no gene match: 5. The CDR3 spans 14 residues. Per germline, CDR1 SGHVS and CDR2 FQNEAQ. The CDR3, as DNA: TGTGCCAGCAGTTTGGGACTAGAGCAAGAGACCCAGTACTTC. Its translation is CASSLGLEQETQYF.

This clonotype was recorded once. CDR3 DNA sequence: TGCAGCGTTGGGGACAGGACGGGAGAGACCCAGTACTTC. The encoded protein is CSVGDRTGETQYF. V gene TRBV29-1 combines with J gene TRBJ2-5; 8 bases are shared with TRBD1. V dropped 4 bases and J dropped 4; count of bases not matched to a gene: 5. The CDR3 runs to 13 residues. The germline gives CDR1 SQVTM, CDR2 ANQGSEA. Using reference TRBV29-1 and TRBJ2-5 for the parts outside the CDR3, the full variable domain is SAVISQKPSRDICQRGTSLTIQCQVDSQVTMMFWYRQQPGQSLTLIATANQGSEATYESGFVIDKFPISRPNLTFSTLTVSNMSPEDSSIYLCSVGDRTGETQYFGPGTRLLVL.

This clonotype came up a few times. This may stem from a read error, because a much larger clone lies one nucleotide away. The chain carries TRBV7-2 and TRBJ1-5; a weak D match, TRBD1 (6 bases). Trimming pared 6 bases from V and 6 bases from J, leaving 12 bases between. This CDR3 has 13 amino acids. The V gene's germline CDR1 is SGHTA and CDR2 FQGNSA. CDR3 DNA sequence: TGTGCCAGCAGTATGCGGGGGGCTCAGCCCCAGCATTTT. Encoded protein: CASSMRGAQPQHF.

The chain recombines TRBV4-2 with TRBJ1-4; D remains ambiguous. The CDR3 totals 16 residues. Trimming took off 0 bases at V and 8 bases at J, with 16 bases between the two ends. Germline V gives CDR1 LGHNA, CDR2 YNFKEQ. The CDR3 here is CASSQDPLGHQEKLFF. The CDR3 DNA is TGTGCCAGCAGCCAAGATCCGTTGGGCCATCAGGAAAAACTGTTTTTT.

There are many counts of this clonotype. CDR3 in amino acids: CASGLTGSTEAFF. The CDR3, as DNA: TGTGCCAGCGGACTAACGGGATCCACTGAAGCTTTCTTT. The rearrangement links TRBV11-1 to TRBJ1-1; no reliable D call. Looked up from germline, CDR1 is SGHAT and CDR2 is FQDESV (reference sequence). This CDR3 is built from 13 residues. The germline V and J ends were trimmed by 8 bases and 4 bases, with 14 bases remaining between them.

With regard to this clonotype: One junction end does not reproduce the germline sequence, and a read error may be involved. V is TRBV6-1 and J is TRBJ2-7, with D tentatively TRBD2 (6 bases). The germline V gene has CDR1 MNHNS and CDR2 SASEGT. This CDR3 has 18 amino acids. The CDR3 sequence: CATSEGIVGLASSYEQYF. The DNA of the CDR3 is TGTGCCACCAGTGAAGGGATCGTGGGACTGGCGAGCTCCTACGAGCAGTACTTC.

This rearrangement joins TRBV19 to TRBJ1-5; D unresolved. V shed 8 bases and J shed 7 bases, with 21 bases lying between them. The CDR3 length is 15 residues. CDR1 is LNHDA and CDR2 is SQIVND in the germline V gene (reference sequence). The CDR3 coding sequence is TGTGCCAGTGCCCCCTCCGGGGTCGGCGGCCAGCCCCAGCATTTT. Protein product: CASAPSGVGGQPQHF. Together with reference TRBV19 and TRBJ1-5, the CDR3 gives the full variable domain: DGGITQSPKYLFRKEGQNVTLSCEQNLNHDAMYWYRQDPGQGLRLIYYSQIVNDFQKGDIAEGYSVSREKKESFPLTVTSAQKNPTAFYLCASAPSGVGGQPQHFGDGTRLSIL.

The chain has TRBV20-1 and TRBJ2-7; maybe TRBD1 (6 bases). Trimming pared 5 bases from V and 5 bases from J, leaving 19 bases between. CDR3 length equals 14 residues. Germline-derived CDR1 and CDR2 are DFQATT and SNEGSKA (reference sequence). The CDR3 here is CSAVRSGAQDEQYF. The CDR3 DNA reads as TGCAGTGCTGTGCGCTCAGGGGCACAAGACGAGCAGTACTTC.

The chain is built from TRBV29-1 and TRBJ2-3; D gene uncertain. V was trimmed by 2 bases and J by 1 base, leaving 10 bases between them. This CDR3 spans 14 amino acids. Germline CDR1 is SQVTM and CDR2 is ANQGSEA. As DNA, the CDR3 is TGCAGCGTTGAATTCGGCCTTCGCACAGATACGCAGTATTTT. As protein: CSVEFGLRTDTQYF.